This T cell receptor (beta chain) originates from a study of monozygotic twins with inflammatory bowel disease. TCRdb reprocessed the 5' RACE reads, with one entry per CDR3 protein and no DNA. The sample data list around 410,000 distinct CDR3 sequences. As to this clonotype: Antigen unknown.

From whole blood, total RNA was isolated without any sorting of T cells. Overall study results and limits: Healthy co-twins showed greater TCRbeta diversity (inverse Simpson) than IBD patients. The analysis did not separate different T cell subtypes.

Material for sequencing was blood. This TCR was sampled from a human donor with ulcerative colitis or Crohn's disease, or a healthy co-twin of an affected twin (not recorded which).

The CDR3 spells CASSQVNYGYTF. The chain employs TRBV3-1 and TRBJ1-2. CDR1 and CDR2 (germline): LGHDT, YNNKEL (reference sequence). This CDR3 has 12 residues.